These 22 T cell receptor beta chains were sequenced from one sample in a study of cytomegalovirus exposure and HLA in healthy donors. This PCR relied on a set of 60 Vbeta primers and 13 Jbeta primers. Data came from immunoSEQ multiplex PCR; TCRdb stores just in-frame clones and leaves some out. The sample lists around 130,000 clones; roughly 80% were seen once. The material sequenced was PBMCs. These receptors were taken from a middle-aged man in good health and CMV-seronegative.

The rearrangement joins TRBV6-1 to TRBJ1-1, with TRBD1 matching over 9 bases. Germline V lookup: CDR1 MNHNS, CDR2 SASEGT. Germline trimming cut 5 bases from V and 7 bases from J; bases unmatched to any gene: 5. This CDR3 spans 13 amino acids. The CDR3 DNA reads as TGTGCCAGCAGTTGGGACAGGGAGGGTGAAGCTTTCTTT. Translating gives CASSWDREGEAFF.

CDR3 DNA sequence: TGTGCCAGCAGTCCGGATATGGCGGGGACAGATCAGCCCCAGCATTTT. Its translation: CASSPDMAGTDQPQHF. The V call is TRBV28, the J call TRBJ1-5; 7 bases match TRBD1. Trimming removed 5 bases from V and 5 bases from J; junction bases left unmatched: 12. Germline CDR1 MDHEN, CDR2 SYDVKM. The CDR3 contains 16 residues. Full variable domain (missing parts from reference TRBV28 and TRBJ1-5): DVKVTQSSRYLVKRTGEKVFLECVQDMDHENMFWYRQDPGLGLRLIYFSYDVKMKEKGDIPEGYSVSREKKERFSLILESASTNQTSMYLCASSPDMAGTDQPQHFGDGTRLSIL.

This clone was seen just once. The rearrangement links TRBV5-4 to TRBJ2-3, with a weak D call TRBD2 (7 bases). The ends were cut back, 4 bases at V and 3 bases at J, with 18 bases in the middle. This CDR3 is built from 16 residues. CDR1 is SGHNT and CDR2 is YYREEE in the germline V gene (reference sequence). In nucleotides, the CDR3 is TGTGCCAGCAGCCCCATGGCGGGGGCGCGTACAGATACGCAGTATTTT. Translated: CASSPMAGARTDTQYF.

V and J are TRBV7-8 and TRBJ2-4, with D perhaps TRBD1 (5 bases). Germline lookup yields CDR1 SGHVS and CDR2 FQNEAQ. The CDR3 extends over 16 amino acids. V was clipped by 2 bases and J by 9 bases, with 20 bases between them. Written as DNA, the CDR3 is TGTGCCAGCAGCTTAAGGGTGCGGCAGGGTAGTAGCATTCAGTACTTC. It is translated as CASSLRVRQGSSIQYF.

Comments on this clone: The junction departs from germline at one end; a sequencing error may be responsible. The V and J genes are TRBV30 and TRBJ1-2, with D possibly TRBD1 on 5 matching bases. CDR3 length equals 12 residues. Germline V gives CDR1 GTSNPN, CDR2 SVGIG (reference sequence). The CDR3 protein is CAWSVWQIGVSF. The CDR3 nucleotides are TGTGCCTGGAGTGTTTGGCAGATAGGGGTGAGCTTC.

This clone turned up a few times. V is TRBV18 and J is TRBJ1-3, with D uncertain. The CDR3 runs to 15 residues. Germline V CDR1 and CDR2: KGHSH, LQKENI. V gave up 0 bases and J gave up 3 bases, with 9 bases separating them. The CDR3 here is CASSPPSEIGNTIYF. CDR3 in DNA: TGTGCCAGCTCACCACCGTCAGAAATTGGAAACACCATATATTTT.

This chain connects TRBV30 to TRBJ2-3, with a weak D call TRBD1 (7 bases). Trimming shortened V by 4 bases and J by 4 bases, and 12 bases separated the two germline ends. The germline gives CDR1 GTSNPN, CDR2 SVGIG (reference sequence). The CDR3 spans 13 residues. DNA for the CDR3: TGTGCCTGGAACTCAGGGGGGCCAGATACGCAGTATTTT. Residues: CAWNSGGPDTQYF. The variable domain in full, with the rest retrieved from reference TRBV30 and TRBJ2-3, is SQTIHQWPATLVQPVGSPLSLECTVEGTSNPNLYWYRQAAGRGLQLLFYSVGIGQISSEVPQNLSASRPQDRQFILSSKKLLLSDSGFYLCAWNSGGPDTQYFGPGTRLTVL.

This chain joins TRBV11-3 and TRBJ2-7; D is possibly TRBD1 (6 bases). The CDR3 totals 13 residues. Germline CDR1 reads SGHNT; CDR2 reads YENEEA. V was trimmed by 5 bases and J by 3 bases, leaving 11 bases between them. The DNA of the CDR3 is TGTGCCAGCAGCACAGGGATAGGCTACGAGCAGTACTTC. Protein product: CASSTGIGYEQYF.

V is TRBV2 and J is TRBJ2-7; D perhaps matches TRBD1 (7 bases). Germline V gives CDR1 SNHLY, CDR2 FYNNEI. The CDR3 has 13 residues. V gave up 4 bases and J gave up 5 bases, with 12 bases separating them. CDR3: CASSVPGGNEQYF. The CDR3 nucleotides are TGTGCCAGCAGTGTTCCAGGGGGGAACGAGCAGTACTTC.

The chain couples TRBV2 to TRBJ1-5; 9 bases map to TRBD1. V lost 7 bases to trimming and J lost 4 bases; unmatched junction nucleotides: 2. This CDR3 spans 13 amino acids. Germline CDR1 SNHLY, CDR2 FYNNEI. The CDR3 loop is CASNGQGNQPQHF. The CDR3 DNA reads TGTGCCAGCAATGGACAGGGGAATCAGCCCCAGCATTTT.

V is TRBV29-1 and J is TRBJ2-1; 12 positions agree with TRBD2. Trimming cost V 3 bases and J 8 bases; bases outside gene matches: 5. The CDR3 has 14 residues. CDR1 and CDR2 from the germline V gene are SQVTM and ANQGSEA. Here the CDR3 DNA reads TGCAGCGTTGACACTAGCGGGGGGTGGGATGAGCAGTTCTTC. Translating gives CSVDTSGGWDEQFF.

The chain uses TRBV9 and TRBJ2-3, with 9 bases identical to TRBD1. CDR3 length: 15 residues. Trimming removed 3 bases from V and 2 bases from J; junction bases left unmatched: 4. Germline assignment: CDR1 SGDLS and CDR2 YYNGEE. CDR3 coding DNA: TGTGCCAGCAGCGCCCGGACAGGGGTCACAGATACGCAGTATTTT. It encodes CASSARTGVTDTQYF.

CDR3: CASSGDRNGQPQHF. The CDR3 DNA reads as TGTGCCAGCAGCGGGGACAGGAACGGACAGCCCCAGCATTTT. The V gene is TRBV11-2, the J gene TRBJ1-5; 8 bases map to TRBD1. The trim removed 5 bases at V and 7 bases at J, leaving 7 bases unmatched. The CDR3 sequence is 14 residues long. CDR1 is SGHAT, CDR2 FQNNGV, per germline.

The rearrangement links TRBV7-9 to TRBJ2-2, with 7 bases matching TRBD1. Germline assignment: CDR1 SEHNR and CDR2 FQNEAQ (reference sequence). This CDR3 region has 16 residues. J was trimmed by 0 bases and V by 5 bases; bases with no gene match: 6. The CDR3, as DNA: TGTGCCAGCAGCAAGACAGGGATCGCGAACACCGGGGAGCTGTTTTTT. Translation gives CASSKTGIANTGELFF.

V usage is TRBV6-5 and J usage is TRBJ2-7, with TRBD1 matching 8 bases. CDR3 length: 12 residues. Losses at the gene ends were 7 bases for V and 6 bases for J; bases not matched to a gene: 5. Germline CDR1 reads MNHEY; CDR2 reads SVGAGI. CDR3 nucleotides: TGTGCCAGCATGACAGGGGAAAGCGAGCAGTACTTC. This translates into CASMTGESEQYF.

The chain joins TRBV6-6 to TRBJ2-7, with 7 bases aligning to TRBD1. The germline gives CDR1 MNHNY, CDR2 SVGAGI (reference sequence). The CDR3 runs to 14 residues. V gave up 5 bases and J gave up 5 bases; unmatched junction bases: 9. CDR3: CASSRIPGQNEQYF. The CDR3 bases are TGTGCCAGCAGTCGAATACCGGGACAGAACGAGCAGTACTTC.

This clone showed up just a few times. The V gene is TRBV7-3, the J gene TRBJ2-2, with TRBD1 matching 7 bases. CDR1 is SGHTA and CDR2 is FQGTGA in the germline V gene. The CDR3 is made up of 14 amino acids. Trimming took 4 bases from V and 5 from J; bases not matched to a gene: 4. The CDR3 region is CASSSRTGTGELFF. For the CDR3, the DNA is TGTGCCAGCAGCTCCAGGACAGGTACCGGGGAGCTGTTTTTT.

The genes are TRBV28 and TRBJ1-1, with D hard to call. V shed 7 bases and J shed 1 base, with 13 bases lying between them. The length of the CDR3 is 14 residues. Germline lookup yields CDR1 MDHEN and CDR2 SYDVKM. CDR3 residues: CASNQGRENTEAFF. CDR3 sequence (DNA): TGTGCCAGCAACCAAGGACGGGAGAACACTGAAGCTTTCTTT.

V gene TRBV2 combines with J gene TRBJ1-6; tentative D call: TRBD1 (6 bases). CDR1 SNHLY and CDR2 FYNNEI come from the germline V gene. This CDR3 has 16 residues. V was shortened by 4 bases and J by 7 bases, with 17 bases between the two germline ends. The CDR3 DNA is TGTGCCAGCAGTGTGGATCCCGGGACACGCAATTCACCCCTCCACTTT. Protein product: CASSVDPGTRNSPLHF. The full variable domain, its missing parts supplied by reference TRBV2 and TRBJ1-6, is EPEVTQTPSHQVTQMGQEVILRCVPISNHLYFYWYRQILGQKVEFLVSFYNNEISEKSEIFDDQFSVERPDGSNFTLKIRSTKLEDSAMYFCASSVDPGTRNSPLHFGNGTRLTVT.

The V and J genes are TRBV7-3 and TRBJ2-3; 8 positions agree with TRBD1. V trimming: 2 bases; J trimming: 8 bases; junction bases outside the gene matches: 6. CDR3 length: 14 amino acids. Per the germline V gene, CDR1 is SGHTA and CDR2 is FQGTGA. Here the CDR3 reads CASSLGQGAGTQYF. The CDR3 coding sequence is TGTGCCAGCAGCTTAGGGCAGGGGGCCGGTACGCAGTATTTT.

The chain couples TRBV30 to TRBJ1-2, with TRBD1 matching over 10 bases. This CDR3 is built from 14 residues. Looked up from germline, CDR1 is GTSNPN and CDR2 is SVGIG (reference sequence). J lost 6 bases, V lost 5 bases, and 9 bases had no gene match. CDR3 sequence (DNA): TGTGCCTGGGATGGTACGGACAGGGGGAATGGCTACACCTTC. It codes for CAWDGTDRGNGYTF.

As DNA, the CDR3 is TGTGCCAGCAGCGCCCAATCGGGTGATACGCAGTATTTT. Its translation: CASSAQSGDTQYF. The chain joins TRBV5-4 to TRBJ2-3; D is undetermined. Germline CDR1 is SGHNT and CDR2 is YYREEE (reference sequence). Trimming stripped 4 bases from V and 6 bases from J, with 12 bases between. This CDR3 is built from 13 residues.